The clone carrying this T cell receptor beta chain was picked up many times. Its antigen is unidentified. A universal primer site and UMIs were added as TCR cDNA was made by 5'RACE template switching. MiXCR was run by TCRdb on the 5' RACE reads, yielding one entry per CDR3 protein. Of about 320,000 distinct CDR3 sequences detected, 3.5% to 4.5% appear once; the ten largest clones hold less than 20%. This entry is derived from a study of T cells after yellow fever vaccination. Study-level background: In the case of low-cell-number fractions, SMART-Seq v4 Ultra Low Input was used for preparation.

Germline V gene data show CDR1 as DFQATT and CDR2 as SNEGSKA (reference sequence). Trimming shortened V by 7 bases and J by 8 bases, and 18 bases separated the two germline ends. The CDR3 runs to 14 residues. Study-wide findings and caveats: Some clonotypes, a small share, were shared between CD4 and CD8 compartments. In FACS-sorted repertoires, abundant clonotypes from the bulk population could appear as contaminants.

The sequences come from PBMCs, collected 15 days after the yellow fever booster vaccination. The sequence came from a man between 18 and 35 years old who received the YFV17D yellow fever vaccine. The chain recombines TRBV20-1 with TRBJ1-6, with D tentatively TRBD1 (5 bases). The DNA for the CDR3 is TGCAGTGGACGGCTCGGACAAAGGGATTCACCCCTCCACTTT. Encoded protein: CSGRLGQRDSPLHF.